This T cell receptor (beta chain) came from a study of T cells in tumors and immune-related adverse events (dated by TCRdb to about 2021). Using the immunoSEQ assay, the TCR beta locus was amplified and sequenced, producing bulk TCR Vbeta CDR3 data. On the study's bioinformatics: CDR3s were excluded if they were non-productive, were shorter than 7 amino acids, or did not start with C or end with F/W. Analysis was restricted to specimens with at least 1000 reads, and clonotypes were defined at the amino acid level. To compute clonality, Pielou's evenness was subtracted from 1. Library sizes were equalized by abundance-weighted random subsampling with replacement, which was repeated 100 times so that 95% confidence intervals could be reported. Repertoire overlap was quantified using the Morisita overlap index, and the top 40 clones per specimen were examined for overlap with the irAE. As stored in TCRdb, this immuneACCESS dataset retains in-frame rearrangements with V and J assigned. A fraction of the clones does not appear; measured against another copy, unresolved V genes explain less than half of the discrepancy, and the remainder lacks a known reason. Clone size and V and J calls were adopted from that table, with D and trimming inferred from the DNA. In this sample the table shows around 10,000 clones, around 90% of which occur a single time. The ten largest account for roughly 1.5% of the sample.

To note about this clone: What this receptor recognizes is not known. No per-base quality is available; no much larger clone lies one base away.

Including cysteine and phenylalanine, the CDR3 has 16 amino acids. The retained sequence is limited to the CDR3, 48 bases, with the frame set at the first base. What this sample's treatment or condition label stands for: nivolumab (PD-1 blockade) given before sampling. The DNeasy Blood and Tissue Kit was used to extract DNA from the formalin-fixed paraffin-embedded specimens. The receptor's source is a female donor with metastatic renal cell carcinoma. The rearranged chain carries TRBV21-1 and TRBJ2-7; TRBD2, the table's D call, lacks a check against the DNA. TRBV21-1 has pseudogene status. The sample consisted of lymph node tissue, taken from a patient treated with anti-PD-1 therapy. In nucleotide form, the sequence is TGTGCCAGCAGCGCGGGACTAGCGGGAGGCTCCTACGAGCAGTACTTC. This translates into CASSAGLAGGSYEQYF.